The clone carrying this T cell receptor beta chain has only a few counts. Its antigen remains unknown. The authors ran a second PCR of about 7 to 11 cycles using a sample-barcoded 5' primer and a J-beta primer mix. A template-switch adaptor that had 12 random nucleotides put a tag on each cDNA molecule. One entry per CDR3 protein, called by TCRdb with MiXCR from the 5' RACE reads. The table includes about 800,000 distinct CDR3 sequences, nearly 60% detected once. The data stem from a study of blood T cells in healthy people across ages. The study's findings and limits: Higher naive T cell percentage went strongly together with higher TCR beta diversity. More naive CD4+ cells and higher diversity marked long-lived donors relative to aged donors.

Germline lookup yields CDR1 MDHEN and CDR2 SYDVKM. The CDR3 is made up of 12 amino acids. V shed 6 bases and J shed 10 bases, with 13 bases lying between them. The sequenced material came from blood. The sequence was obtained from a man aged 25-45 years in good health. V is TRBV28 and J is TRBJ2-1, with TRBD1 as a possible D gene (5 bases). The CDR3 coding sequence is TGTGCCAGCAGCCAACCAGCAGGGGAGCAGTTCTTC. Translated, it gives CASSQPAGEQFF.